This T cell receptor (beta chain) came from a study of blood T cell repertoires in COVID-19. On the study more broadly: Nucleic acid was either cDNA or gDNA, and it came from T cells, B-cell-depleted T cells, or PBMCs.

In the source study's methods: Cell counts per sample came from amplifying reference gene primers. Repertoires were generated with immunoSEQ multiplex PCR, while TCRdb's copy carries only in-frame clones and drops some. For V, J and clone size, that table is used; D and trimming come from the DNA. The sample records over 100,000 clones, 79% being singletons. Germline V lookup: CDR1 SGHDT, CDR2 YYEEEE. The CDR3 runs 14 residues. Trimming at V came to 2 bases and at J to 4 bases, leaving 3 bases not matched to a gene. This sequence was found in a woman of 80 years or more with acute or convalescent COVID-19. The rearrangement joins TRBV5-6 to TRBJ1-2, with TRBD1 matching 9 bases. What was sequenced was peripheral blood. CDR3 DNA sequence: TGTGCCAGCAGCTTCGGGACAGGGTCCTATGGCTACACCTTC. Its translation is CASSFGTGSYGYTF.